The rows below give T cell receptor beta chains drawn from one sample of a study of T cells in localized non-small cell lung cancer. This table comes from immunoSEQ multiplex PCR, and its TCRdb copy is limited to in-frame clones, with some not included. The sample carries 25,000 to 30,000 clones, roughly 90% recorded once. The sequencing used peripheral blood, collected before any cancer treatment. Receptors were obtained from a woman aged 18 to 55 with stage I lung adenocarcinoma. Both conserved end residues are part of each CDR3. The D gene is left open where the match is weak. Clone size, where shown, is once, few, many, or a class for clones that have expanded.

TRBV4-1	NA	NA	TRBJ1-1	CASSQDVWGGTEAFF	TGCGCCAGCAGCCAAGATGTATGGGGGGGCACTGAAGCTTTCTTT
TRBV12-5	NA	TRBD1	TRBJ2-5	CASGRGQGAETQYF	TGTGCTAGTGGTAGGGGACAGGGCGCAGAGACCCAGTACTTC
TRBV18	NA	TRBD1	TRBJ2-7	CASSPTGQGSYEQYF	TGTGCCAGCTCACCAACGGGACAGGGGTCCTACGAGCAGTACTTC
TRBV7-9	NA	NA	TRBJ2-3	CASSPLRRISTDTQYF	TGTGCCAGCAGCCCCCTGCGGCGAATAAGCACAGATACGCAGTATTTT
TRBV19	NA	NA	TRBJ1-1	CASSPPVRANTEAFF	TGTGCCAGTAGTCCCCCGGTCAGGGCGAACACTGAAGCTTTCTTT
TRBV6-1	NA	NA	TRBJ1-5	CASRRSGGNQPQHF	TGTGCCAGCAGGAGGTCAGGGGGCAATCAGCCCCAGCATTTT
TRBV11-3	NA	TRBD2	TRBJ2-1	CASSLALGLAGRVDEQFF	TGTGCCAGCAGCTTAGCCCTAGGGCTAGCGGGGAGGGTCGATGAGCAGTTCTTC
TRBV6-1	NA	NA	TRBJ1-2	CASGDVGRTIYGYTF	TGTGCCAGCGGGGATGTAGGTCGGACGATCTATGGCTACACCTTC
TRBV6-1	NA	NA	TRBJ2-7	CASSEVTAYEQYF	TGTGCCAGCAGTGAAGTGACAGCCTACGAGCAGTACTTC
TRBV5-1	NA	NA	TRBJ1-1	CASSLEVGLLAFF	TGCGCCAGCAGCCTAGAGGTGGGACTACTGGCTTTCTTT
TRBV7-9	once	NA	TRBJ1-5	CASSQGQFNQPQHF	TGTGCCAGCAGCCAAGGACAGTTCAATCAGCCCCAGCATTTT
TRBV6-5	NA	NA	TRBJ2-2	CASWAPRTSTGELFF	TGTGCCTCCTGGGCACCCCGGACATCCACCGGGGAGCTGTTTTTT
TRBV6-1	NA	NA	TRBJ2-6	CASSEDSSGANVLTF	TGTGCCAGCAGCGAGGACTCCTCTGGGGCCAACGTCCTGACTTTC
TRBV19	once	TRBD2	TRBJ2-3	CASSDTSERTDTQYF	TGTGCCAGTAGTGATACTAGCGAACGCACAGATACGCAGTATTTT
TRBV9	once	NA	TRBJ2-3	CASSVGGSGTDTQYF	TGTGCCAGCAGCGTAGGGGGTAGCGGCACAGATACGCAGTATTTT
TRBV6-1	NA	TRBD2	TRBJ2-1	CASILAGGYNEQFF	TGTGCCAGCATTTTAGCGGGAGGTTACAATGAGCAGTTCTTC
TRBV5-1	NA	NA	TRBJ2-3	CASSLWGARTTDTQYF	TGCGCCAGCAGCTTGTGGGGAGCCCGAACCACAGATACGCAGTATTTT